These 13 T cell receptor beta chains came from one sample sequenced in a study of patients and donors after allogeneic stem cell transplantation. TCRdb reprocessed the RT-PCR reads with MiXCR, giving one entry per CDR3 protein. This table has 920,000 or so distinct CDR3 sequences, approximately 19% appearing once. The material sequenced was blood, either unsorted or a sorted T cell fraction (not recorded which). The receptor source for this set is a human donor who was either an allogeneic HSCT recipient or a stem cell or donor lymphocyte infusion donor (not recorded which). It is not recorded whose cells these are; they may come from a transplant donor.

The sample holds one count of this clonotype. V usage is TRBV25-1 and J usage is TRBJ2-7, with 8 positions matching TRBD1. CDR1 is MGHDK, CDR2 SYGVNS, per germline. CDR3 length: 16 amino acids. V trimming: 0 bases; J trimming: 2 bases; junction bases outside the gene matches: 6. Here the CDR3 DNA reads TGTGCCAGCAGTGAATATGTCACAGGGGGACCCTACGAGCAGTACTTC. Translating gives CASSEYVTGGPYEQYF.

V usage is TRBV4-2 and J usage is TRBJ1-2; D uncertain. Germline CDR1 and CDR2: LGHNA and YNFKEQ. V dropped 4 bases and J dropped 4 bases, with 10 bases sitting between them. This CDR3 is 13 amino acids long. The CDR3 DNA reads as TGTGCCAGCAGCCCCGGGGAGAGCTATGGCTACACCTTC. Protein product: CASSPGESYGYTF.

This clonotype showed up just a few times. The chain joins TRBV4-3 to TRBJ2-7, with D possibly being TRBD1 (6 bases). The CDR3 runs 17 residues. Trimming shortened V by 0 bases and J by 0 bases, and 15 bases separated the two germline ends. Germline V gene sequence: CDR1 LGHNA, CDR2 YSLEER. CDR3 coding DNA: TGCGCCAGCAGCCAAGAGCCCCAGGGGATCAACTCCTACGAGCAGTACTTC. Residues: CASSQEPQGINSYEQYF.

The chain recombines TRBV29-1 with TRBJ1-2, with no clear D. The V gene's germline CDR1 is SQVTM and CDR2 ANQGSEA. V was cut by 4 bases and J by 4 bases, with 13 bases left in between. The CDR3 consists of 13 residues. Here the CDR3 reads CSVVGRSLYGYTF. In DNA form, the CDR3 reads TGCAGCGTTGTTGGGCGTTCCCTCTATGGCTACACCTTC.

This clonotype occurred a few times. The chain uses TRBV3-1 and TRBJ1-2; 7 bases align to TRBD1. Germline CDR1 LGHDT, CDR2 YNNKEL (reference sequence). The CDR3 is 16 residues long. With 3 bases clipped from V and 2 bases from J, the junction kept 9 bases outside the gene matches. CDR3 nucleotide sequence: TGTGCCAGCAGCCAGGCTCGACTACAGGGGAACTATGGCTACACCTTC. As protein: CASSQARLQGNYGYTF.

CDR3 sequence: CASSFKLTDTQYF. For the CDR3, the DNA is TGTGCCAGCAGCTTCAAACTCACAGATACGCAGTATTTT. V gene TRBV5-4 combines with J gene TRBJ2-3; D remains unclear. CDR1 and CDR2 from the germline V gene are SGHNT and YYREEE (reference sequence). This CDR3 has 13 residues. V was clipped by 2 bases and J by 2 bases, with 6 bases between them.

This clonotype was recorded at least ten times. This chain connects TRBV9 to TRBJ1-6; 7 bases map to TRBD1. The V and J ends lost 2 bases and 7 bases, in that order; junction bases with no gene match: 3. There are 14 residues in the CDR3. Germline V CDR1 and CDR2: SGDLS, YYNGEE. CDR3 DNA sequence: TGTGCCAGCAGCGTGACAGGGACAAATTCACCCCTCCACTTT. This translates into CASSVTGTNSPLHF.

The J gene is TRBJ1-5, the V gene TRBV15; 9 nucleotides agree with TRBD1. Germline V gene data show CDR1 as LNHNV and CDR2 as YYDKDF (reference sequence). Trimming took 5 bases from V and 2 from J; bases not matched to a gene: 7. The CDR3 contains 16 residues. The CDR3 sequence: CATSQDRGKGNQPQHF. CDR3 coding DNA: TGTGCCACCAGCCAGGACAGGGGAAAGGGCAATCAGCCCCAGCATTTT.

CDR3 amino acids: CASSWASGAQNYGYTF. The DNA of the CDR3 is TGTGCCAGCAGCTGGGCGTCAGGCGCCCAGAACTATGGCTACACCTTC. This sequence joins TRBV7-2 and TRBJ1-2, with D uncertain. The germline gives CDR1 SGHTA, CDR2 FQGNSA. The germline V and J ends were trimmed by 4 bases and 2 bases, with 17 bases remaining between them. The CDR3 spans 16 residues. The full variable domain, completed using reference TRBV7-2 and TRBJ1-2, is GAGVSQSPSNKVTEKGKDVELRCDPISGHTALYWYRQSLGQGLEFLIYFQGNSAPDKSGLPSDRFSAERTGGSVSTLTIQRTQQEDSAVYLCASSWASGAQNYGYTFGSGTRLTVV.

The chain has TRBV29-1 and TRBJ2-1; 8 bases align to TRBD1. The CDR3 extends over 13 amino acids. Looked up from germline, CDR1 is SQVTM and CDR2 is ANQGSEA. With V trimmed by 8 bases and J by 5 bases, 8 bases remained unmatched. Here the CDR3 DNA reads TGCAGCTTTAATGACAGGGGAGACAATGAGCAGTTCTTC. It yields the protein CSFNDRGDNEQFF.

The table lists this clonotype with many counts. The rearrangement links TRBV10-3 to TRBJ2-2; tentative D call: TRBD1 (5 bases). V was trimmed by 2 bases and J by 5 bases, leaving 12 bases between them. This CDR3 has 15 residues. Germline assignment: CDR1 ENHRY and CDR2 SYGVKD. Here the CDR3 DNA reads TGTGCCATCAGTGAGGCAGCGAAGGGGACCGGGGAGCTGTTTTTT. Protein sequence: CAISEAAKGTGELFF.

The V gene is TRBV25-1, the J gene TRBJ1-1; weak D call: TRBD1 (5 bases). The CDR3 has 15 residues. Germline V gene lookup returns CDR1 MGHDK and CDR2 SYGVNS. The germline V and J ends were trimmed by 7 bases and 5 bases, with 20 bases remaining between them. The CDR3 here is CASKGTDRKVTEAFF. The CDR3 region has the DNA TGTGCCAGCAAGGGGACGGACCGAAAAGTGACTGAAGCTTTCTTT.

This clonotype was seen more than once but under ten times. The J gene is TRBJ2-7, the V gene TRBV3-1; 8 nucleotides match TRBD1. Germline values: CDR1 LGHDT, CDR2 YNNKEL (reference sequence). This CDR3 comprises 13 residues. V was pared by 6 bases and J by 6 bases, with 7 bases of the junction left unmatched. The CDR3 here is CASSFGQGSEQYF. The CDR3 DNA is TGTGCCAGCAGTTTTGGACAGGGAAGCGAGCAGTACTTC.